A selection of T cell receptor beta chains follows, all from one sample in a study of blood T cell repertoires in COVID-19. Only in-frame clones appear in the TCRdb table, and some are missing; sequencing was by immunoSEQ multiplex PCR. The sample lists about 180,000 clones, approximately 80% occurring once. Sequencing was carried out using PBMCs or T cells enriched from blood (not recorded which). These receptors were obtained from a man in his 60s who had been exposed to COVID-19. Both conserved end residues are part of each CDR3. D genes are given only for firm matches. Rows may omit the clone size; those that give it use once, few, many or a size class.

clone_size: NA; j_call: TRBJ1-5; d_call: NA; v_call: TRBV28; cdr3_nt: TGTGCCAGCAGTCTGGATCGGGGCAATCAGCCCCAGCATTTT; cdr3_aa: CASSLDRGNQPQHF
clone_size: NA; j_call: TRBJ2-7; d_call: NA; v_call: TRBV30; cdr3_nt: TGTGCCTGGAGTGCCGAATGGGGAGTGCGCGACGAGCAGTACTTC; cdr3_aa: CAWSAEWGVRDEQYF
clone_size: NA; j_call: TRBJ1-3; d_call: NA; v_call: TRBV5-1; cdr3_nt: TGCGCCAGCAGCATGACACAGGGATCTGGAAACACCATATATTTT; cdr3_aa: CASSMTQGSGNTIYF
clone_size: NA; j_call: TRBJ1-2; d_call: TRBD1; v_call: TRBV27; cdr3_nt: TGTGCCAGCAGTCTAACCGGGACAGGGTTTGGCGGCTACACCTTC; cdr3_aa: CASSLTGTGFGGYTF
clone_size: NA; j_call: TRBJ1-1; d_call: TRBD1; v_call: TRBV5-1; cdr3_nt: TGCGCCAGCAGCCTGAGACAGGGGGCGGACACTGAAGCTTTCTTT; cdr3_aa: CASSLRQGADTEAFF
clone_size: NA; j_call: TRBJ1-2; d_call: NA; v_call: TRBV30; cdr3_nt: TGTGCCTGGTGGCAGGGCTATTATGGCTACACCTTC; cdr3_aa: CAWWQGYYGYTF
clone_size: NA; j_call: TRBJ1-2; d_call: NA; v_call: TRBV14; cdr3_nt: TGTGCCAGCAGCCAAGAGTTTACAGGCTATGGCTACACCTTC; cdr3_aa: CASSQEFTGYGYTF
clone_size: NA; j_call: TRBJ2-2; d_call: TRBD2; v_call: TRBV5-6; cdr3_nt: TGTGCCAGCAGCTTGCGGACTAGCGGAGGGTCCGGGGAGCTGTTTTTT; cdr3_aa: CASSLRTSGGSGELFF
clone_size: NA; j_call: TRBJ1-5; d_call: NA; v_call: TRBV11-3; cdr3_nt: TGTGCCAGCAGCTTAGGTCCTGAGGGATGGCCCCAGCATTTT; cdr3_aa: CASSLGPEGWPQHF
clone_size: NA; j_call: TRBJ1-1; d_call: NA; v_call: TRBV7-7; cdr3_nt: TGTGCCAGCAGCTTAGTGCGCAGGGAAATGATCGGGAACACTGAAGCTTTCTTT; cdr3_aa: CASSLVRREMIGNTEAFF
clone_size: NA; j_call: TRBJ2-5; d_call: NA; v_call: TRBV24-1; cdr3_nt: TGTGCCACCTCAGAGGGCGGTCAAGAGACCCAGTACTTC; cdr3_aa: CATSEGGQETQYF
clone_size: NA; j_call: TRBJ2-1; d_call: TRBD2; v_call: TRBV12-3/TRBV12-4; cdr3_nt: TGTGCCAGCAGTTTGGGAGGGACCAATGAGCAGTTCTTC; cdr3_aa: CASSLGGTNEQFF
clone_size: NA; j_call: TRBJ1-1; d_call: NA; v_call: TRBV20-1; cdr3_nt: TGCAGTGCCCAGGACTCGGAAGCTTTCTTT; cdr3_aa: CSAQDSEAFF
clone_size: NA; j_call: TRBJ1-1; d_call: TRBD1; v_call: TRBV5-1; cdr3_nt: TGCGCCAGCAGCCCATCGGGACAGGGAATCACTGAAGCTTTCTTT; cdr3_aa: CASSPSGQGITEAFF
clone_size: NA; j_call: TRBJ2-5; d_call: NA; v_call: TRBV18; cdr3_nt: TGTGCCAGCTCACCAGTAGGGACTGTCGGGGAGACCCAGTACTTC; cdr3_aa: CASSPVGTVGETQYF
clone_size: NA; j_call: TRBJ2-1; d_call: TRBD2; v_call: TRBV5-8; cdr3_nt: TGTGCCAGCAGCTTGCGTTTACGGGGACAGACTAGCGGAATCTACAATGAGCAGTTCTTC; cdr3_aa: CASSLRLRGQTSGIYNEQFF
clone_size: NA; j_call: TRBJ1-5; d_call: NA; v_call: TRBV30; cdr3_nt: TGTGCCTGGGGTGCCGGGGGAGATCAGCCCCAGCATTTT; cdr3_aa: CAWGAGGDQPQHF
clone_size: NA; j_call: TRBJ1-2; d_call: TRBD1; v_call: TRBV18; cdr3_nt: TGTGCCAGCTCAGTCGACAGGGGGAGCAATGGCTACACCTTC; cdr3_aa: CASSVDRGSNGYTF
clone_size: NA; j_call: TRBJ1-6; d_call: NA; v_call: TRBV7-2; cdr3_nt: TGTGCCAGCAGCTTAGCTCTCGTCTCAGTCTTCCACTTT; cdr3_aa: CASSLALVSVFHF
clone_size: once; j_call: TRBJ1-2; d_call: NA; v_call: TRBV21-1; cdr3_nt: TGTGCCAGCAGCAAACGACAGGATGGCTACACCTTC; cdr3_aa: CASSKRQDGYTF
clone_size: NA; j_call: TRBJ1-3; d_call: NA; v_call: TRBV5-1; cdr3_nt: TGCGCCAGCGGACGGGGGGAGAGTGGAAACACCATATATTTT; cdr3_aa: CASGRGESGNTIYF
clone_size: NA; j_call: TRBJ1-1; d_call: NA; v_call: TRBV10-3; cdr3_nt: TGTGCCATCAGTGGGACAGCAAGTAACACTGAAGCTTTCTTT; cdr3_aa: CAISGTASNTEAFF
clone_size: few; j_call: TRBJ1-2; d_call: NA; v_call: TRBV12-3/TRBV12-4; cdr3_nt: TGTGCCAGCAGTAAGGGAGGGTTTGGCTACACCTTC; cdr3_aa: CASSKGGFGYTF
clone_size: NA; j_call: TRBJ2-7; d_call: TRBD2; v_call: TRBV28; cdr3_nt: TGTGCCAGCAGTTTCCTAAGCGGGAAGCCCTACGAGCAGTACTTC; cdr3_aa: CASSFLSGKPYEQYF
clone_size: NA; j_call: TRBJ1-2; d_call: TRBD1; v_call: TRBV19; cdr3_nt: TGTGCCAGTAGAGGACAGGGTAGGGTCTATGGCTACACCTTC; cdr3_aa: CASRGQGRVYGYTF
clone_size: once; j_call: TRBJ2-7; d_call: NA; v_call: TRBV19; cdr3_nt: TGTGCCAGTAGTATTAGGCAGGGCTACGAGCAGTACTTC; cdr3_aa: CASSIRQGYEQYF
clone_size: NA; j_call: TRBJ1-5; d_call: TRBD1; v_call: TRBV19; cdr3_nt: TGTGCCAGTAGTATCAGTGGACAGGGTTTTTTGGGTCAGCCCCAGCATTTT; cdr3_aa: CASSISGQGFLGQPQHF
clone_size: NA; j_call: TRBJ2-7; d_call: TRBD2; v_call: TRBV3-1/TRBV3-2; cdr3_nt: TGTGCCAGCAGCCACCTAGCGGCACCCTACGAGCAGTACTTC; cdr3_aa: CASSHLAAPYEQYF
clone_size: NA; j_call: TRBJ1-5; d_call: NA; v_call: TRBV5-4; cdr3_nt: TGTGCCAGCAGCTTGGGGCCGGCGGGGAATCAGCCCCAGCATTTT; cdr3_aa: CASSLGPAGNQPQHF
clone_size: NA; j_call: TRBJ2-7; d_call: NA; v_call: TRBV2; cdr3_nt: TGTGCCACCACGCTCGGGGAGCAGTACTTC; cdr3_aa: CATTLGEQYF
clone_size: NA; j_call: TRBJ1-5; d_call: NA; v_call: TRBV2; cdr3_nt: TGTGCCAGCAGAACACAGGGCTATAGCAATCAGCCCCAGCATTTT; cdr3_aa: CASRTQGYSNQPQHF
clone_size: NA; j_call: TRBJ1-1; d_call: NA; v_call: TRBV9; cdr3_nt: TGTGCCAGCAGCGCGGGGTGGATGAACACTGAAACTTTCTTT; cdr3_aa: CASSAGWMNTETFF
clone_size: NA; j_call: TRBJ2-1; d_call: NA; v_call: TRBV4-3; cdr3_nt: TGCGCCAGCAGCCAATTCAGCTCCTACAATGAGCAGTTCTTC; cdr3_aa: CASSQFSSYNEQFF
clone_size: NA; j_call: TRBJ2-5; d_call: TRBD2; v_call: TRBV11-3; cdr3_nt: TGTGCCAGCAGCCCAGGACTAGCGGGAGGTGCGGTAGAGACCCAGTACTTC; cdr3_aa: CASSPGLAGGAVETQYF
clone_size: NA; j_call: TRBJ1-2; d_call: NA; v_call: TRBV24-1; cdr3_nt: TGTGCCACCAGTACGGACTTTGGCTACACCTTC; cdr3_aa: CATSTDFGYTF
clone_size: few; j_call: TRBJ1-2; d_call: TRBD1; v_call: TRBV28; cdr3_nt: TGTGCCAGCAGCCCGGCGGGACAGGGCCTCTATGGCTACACCTTC; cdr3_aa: CASSPAGQGLYGYTF
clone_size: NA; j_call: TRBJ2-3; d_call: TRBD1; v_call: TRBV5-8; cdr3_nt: TGTGCCAGCAGCTTGGGACAGGGTTTTGGAGATACGCAGTATTTT; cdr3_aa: CASSLGQGFGDTQYF
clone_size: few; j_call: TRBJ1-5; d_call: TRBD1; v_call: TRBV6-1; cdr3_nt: TGTGCCAGCAGTGAGTGGACAGGCCCCTATAGCAATCAGCCCCAGCATTTT; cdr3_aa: CASSEWTGPYSNQPQHF
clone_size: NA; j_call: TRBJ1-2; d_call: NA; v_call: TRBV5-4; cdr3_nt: TGTGCCAGCAGCCCCCGACAGGCGAACTATGGCTACACCTTC; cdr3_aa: CASSPRQANYGYTF
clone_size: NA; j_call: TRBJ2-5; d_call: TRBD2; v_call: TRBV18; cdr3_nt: TGTGCCAGCTCACCAGGACTAGCGGGAGAGACCCAGTACTTC; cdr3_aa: CASSPGLAGETQYF
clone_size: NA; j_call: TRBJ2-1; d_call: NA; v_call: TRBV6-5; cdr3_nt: TGTGCCAGCGGGTGGCAGGTATACAATGAGCAGTTCTTC; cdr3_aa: CASGWQVYNEQFF
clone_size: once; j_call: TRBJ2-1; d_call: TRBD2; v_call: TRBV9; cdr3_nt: TGTGCCAGCAGCGTACGACCGACTAGCGGGAGGGCCTCCTACAATGAGCAGTTCTTC; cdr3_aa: CASSVRPTSGRASYNEQFF
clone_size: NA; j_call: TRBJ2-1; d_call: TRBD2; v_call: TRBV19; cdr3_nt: TGTGCCACCCAGCGGGAGTCCTACAATGAGCAGTTCTTC; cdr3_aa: CATQRESYNEQFF
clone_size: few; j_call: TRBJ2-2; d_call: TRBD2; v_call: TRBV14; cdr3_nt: TGTGCCAGCAGCCCGAGTAGCGGGAGAGGGAACACCGGGGAGCTGTTTTTT; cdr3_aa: CASSPSSGRGNTGELFF
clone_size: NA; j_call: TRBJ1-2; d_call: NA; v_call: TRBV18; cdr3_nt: TGTGCCAGCTCACCGACGGCGGGTAACTATGGCTACACCTTC; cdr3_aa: CASSPTAGNYGYTF
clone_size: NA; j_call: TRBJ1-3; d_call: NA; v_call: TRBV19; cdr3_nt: TGTGCCAGTACCCGCGGGGCCCCAAGCTCTGGAAACACCATATATTTT; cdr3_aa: CASTRGAPSSGNTIYF
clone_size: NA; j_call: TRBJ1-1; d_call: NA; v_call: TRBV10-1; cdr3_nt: TGCGCCAGCAGCTACAGGGATGGCACTGAAGCTTTCTTT; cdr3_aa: CASSYRDGTEAFF